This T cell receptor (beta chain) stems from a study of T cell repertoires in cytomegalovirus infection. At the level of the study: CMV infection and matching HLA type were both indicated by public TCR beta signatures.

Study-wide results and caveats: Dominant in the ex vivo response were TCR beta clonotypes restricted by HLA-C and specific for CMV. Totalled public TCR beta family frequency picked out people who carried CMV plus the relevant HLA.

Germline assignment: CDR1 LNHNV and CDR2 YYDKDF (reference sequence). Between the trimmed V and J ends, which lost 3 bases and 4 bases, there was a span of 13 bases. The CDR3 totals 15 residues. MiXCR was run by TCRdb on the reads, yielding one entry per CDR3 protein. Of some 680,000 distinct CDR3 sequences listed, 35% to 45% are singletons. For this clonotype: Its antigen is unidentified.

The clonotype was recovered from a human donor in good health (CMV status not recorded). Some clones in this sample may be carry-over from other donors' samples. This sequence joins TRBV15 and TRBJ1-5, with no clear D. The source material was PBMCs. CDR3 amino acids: CATSSVTRPNQPQHF. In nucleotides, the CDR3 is TGTGCCACCAGCAGCGTCACACGGCCTAATCAGCCCCAGCATTTT.